A single TCR beta chain is shown here with its context. This clone may be a read error of a much larger clone one base away. This specimen belongs to a study of cytomegalovirus exposure and HLA in healthy donors. Use of 60 Vbeta and 13 Jbeta primers characterized the PCR. The table came from immunoSEQ multiplex PCR; TCRdb's copy has only in-frame clones and leaves some out. This repertoire shows 90,000 to 110,000 clones, more than 60% found once; its top ten account for over 2%. The CDR3 runs 14 residues. Germline V gene data show CDR1 as SGHTA and CDR2 as FQGNSA. V lost 1 base, J lost 0 bases, and 5 bases lay in between. The donors, nominally healthy at sampling, likely had unrecorded immune exposures.

The clonotype was recovered from a man aged 25-45 years in good health and CMV-seronegative. The chain carries TRBV7-2 and TRBJ2-3, with D perhaps TRBD2 (5 bases). The sample was PBMCs. CDR3 coding DNA: TGTGCCAGCAGCTTAGGGACTAGCACAGATACGCAGTATTTT. This codes for CASSLGTSTDTQYF.